The clone carrying this T cell receptor beta chain has ten or more counts. Germline CDR1 DFQATT, CDR2 SNEGSKA (reference sequence). The CDR3 is made up of 12 amino acids. Trimming took off 4 bases at V and 8 bases at J, with 12 bases between the two ends. It was genomic DNA that served as the template for profiling TCR beta VDJ and CDR3. MiXCR, run by TCRdb on the reads, gives a single entry per CDR3 protein. This table has approximately 160,000 distinct CDR3 sequences, around 47% appearing once. This sample is part of a study of CD8+CD57+ T cells in acquired aplastic anemia. Only patients with CD8+CD57+ cell expansion on flow cytometry were chosen for sequencing.

The receptor's source is a human donor with aplastic anemia. Sequencing input: sorted CD4+, CD8+, or CD8+CD57+ T cells (not recorded which) from PBMCs. The chain is built from TRBV20-1 and TRBJ1-3; D not resolved. The CDR3 DNA sequence: TGCAGTGCTATCTTGGGGAAATACACCATATATTTT. Translating it yields CSAILGKYTIYF.